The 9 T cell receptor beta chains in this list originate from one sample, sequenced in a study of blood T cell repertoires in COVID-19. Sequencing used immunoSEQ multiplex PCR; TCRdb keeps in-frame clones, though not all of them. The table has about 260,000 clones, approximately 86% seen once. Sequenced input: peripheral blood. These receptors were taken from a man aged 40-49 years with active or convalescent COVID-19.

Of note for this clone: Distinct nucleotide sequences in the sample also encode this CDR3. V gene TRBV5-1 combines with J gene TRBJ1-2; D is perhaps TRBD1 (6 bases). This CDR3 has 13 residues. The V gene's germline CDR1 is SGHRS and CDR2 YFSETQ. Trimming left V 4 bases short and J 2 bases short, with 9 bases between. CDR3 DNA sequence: TGCGCCAGCAGCCGGGACACGAACTATGGCTACACCTTC. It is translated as CASSRDTNYGYTF.

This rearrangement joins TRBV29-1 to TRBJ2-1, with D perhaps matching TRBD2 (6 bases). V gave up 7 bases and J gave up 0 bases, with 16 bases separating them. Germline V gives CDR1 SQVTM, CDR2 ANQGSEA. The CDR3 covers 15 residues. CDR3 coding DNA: TGCAGCGGCGGGACCGCCATCGTCTCCTACAATGAGCAGTTCTTC. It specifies CSGGTAIVSYNEQFF.

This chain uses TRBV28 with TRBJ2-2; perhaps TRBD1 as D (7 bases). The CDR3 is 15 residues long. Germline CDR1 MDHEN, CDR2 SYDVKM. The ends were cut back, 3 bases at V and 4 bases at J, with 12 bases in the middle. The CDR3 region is CASSFNQGGTGELFF. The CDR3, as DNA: TGTGCCAGCAGTTTCAATCAGGGGGGCACCGGGGAGCTGTTTTTT. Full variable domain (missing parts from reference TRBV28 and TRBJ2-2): DVKVTQSSRYLVKRTGEKVFLECVQDMDHENMFWYRQDPGLGLRLIYFSYDVKMKEKGDIPEGYSVSREKKERFSLILESASTNQTSMYLCASSFNQGGTGELFFGEGSRLTVL.

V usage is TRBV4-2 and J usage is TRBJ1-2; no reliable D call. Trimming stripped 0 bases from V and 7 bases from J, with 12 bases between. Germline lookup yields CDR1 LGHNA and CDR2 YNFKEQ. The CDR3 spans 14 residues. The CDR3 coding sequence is TGTGCCAGCAGCCAAGATCTGTGGGCTTCTGGCTACACCTTC. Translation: CASSQDLWASGYTF.

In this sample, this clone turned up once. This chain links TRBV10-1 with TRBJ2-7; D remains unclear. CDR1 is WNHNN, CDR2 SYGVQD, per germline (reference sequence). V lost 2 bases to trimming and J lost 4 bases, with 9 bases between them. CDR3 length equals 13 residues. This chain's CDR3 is CASSEDSVYEQYF. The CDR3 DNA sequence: TGCGCCAGCAGTGAGGATTCGGTATACGAGCAGTACTTC.

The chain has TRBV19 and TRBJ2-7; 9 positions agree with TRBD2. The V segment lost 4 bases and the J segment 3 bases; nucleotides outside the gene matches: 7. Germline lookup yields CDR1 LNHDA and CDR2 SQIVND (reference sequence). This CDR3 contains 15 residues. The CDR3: CASSTLAGRGYEQYF. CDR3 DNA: TGTGCCAGTAGTACCCTAGCGGGAAGAGGCTACGAGCAGTACTTC.

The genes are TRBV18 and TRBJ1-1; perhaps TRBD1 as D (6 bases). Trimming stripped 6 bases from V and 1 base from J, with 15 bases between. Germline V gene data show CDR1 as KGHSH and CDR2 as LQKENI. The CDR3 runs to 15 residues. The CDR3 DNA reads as TGTGCCAGCTCCAGGGACACCGAACCGAACACTGAAGCTTTCTTT. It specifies CASSRDTEPNTEAFF.

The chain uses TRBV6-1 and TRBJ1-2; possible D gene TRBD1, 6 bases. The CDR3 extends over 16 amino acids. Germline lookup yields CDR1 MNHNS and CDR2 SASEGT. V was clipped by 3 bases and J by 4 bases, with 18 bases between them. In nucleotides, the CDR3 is TGTGCCAGCAGTGATAGTTTCGGGACACCCCTCTATGGCTACACCTTC. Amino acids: CASSDSFGTPLYGYTF.

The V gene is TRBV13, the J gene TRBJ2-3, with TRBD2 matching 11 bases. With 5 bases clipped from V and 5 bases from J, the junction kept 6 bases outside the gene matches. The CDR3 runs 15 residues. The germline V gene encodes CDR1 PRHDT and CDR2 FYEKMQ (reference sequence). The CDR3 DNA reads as TGTGCCAGCAGCCTAAATAGCGGGGGGGAAGATACGCAGTATTTT. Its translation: CASSLNSGGEDTQYF.